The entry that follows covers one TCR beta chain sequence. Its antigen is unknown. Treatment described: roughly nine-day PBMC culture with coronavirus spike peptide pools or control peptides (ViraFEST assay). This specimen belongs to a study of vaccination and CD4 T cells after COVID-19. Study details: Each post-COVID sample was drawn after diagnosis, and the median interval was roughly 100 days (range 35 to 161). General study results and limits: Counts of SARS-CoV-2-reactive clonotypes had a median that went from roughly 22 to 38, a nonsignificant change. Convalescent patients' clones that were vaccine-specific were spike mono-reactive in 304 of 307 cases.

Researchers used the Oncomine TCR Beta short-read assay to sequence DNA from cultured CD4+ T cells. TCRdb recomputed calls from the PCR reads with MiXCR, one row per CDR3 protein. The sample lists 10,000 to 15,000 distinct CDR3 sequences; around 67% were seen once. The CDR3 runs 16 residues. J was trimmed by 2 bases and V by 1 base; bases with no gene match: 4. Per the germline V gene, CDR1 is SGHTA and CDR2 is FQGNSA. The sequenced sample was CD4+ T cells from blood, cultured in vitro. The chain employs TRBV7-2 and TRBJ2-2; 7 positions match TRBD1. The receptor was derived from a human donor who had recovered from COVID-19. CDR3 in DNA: TGTGCCAGCAGCTTAGGAGGGGGCCCCAACACCGGGGAGCTGTTTTTT. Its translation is CASSLGGGPNTGELFF.